The 26 T cell receptor beta chains presented below share a single source sample, sequenced in a study of CD8 T cells in Susac syndrome. Random hexamers served to reverse transcribe roughly 0.45 to 1 ug RNA. TCRdb called the immunoSEQ multiplex PCR reads again in MiXCR, with one record for every CDR3 protein. The repertoire holds approximately 140,000 distinct CDR3 sequences, with 94% as singletons. Material for sequencing was CD8+ T cells from PBMCs. These receptors were collected from a human donor in good health.

J is TRBJ1-5 and V is TRBV27; D remains ambiguous. There are 15 residues in the CDR3. V was pared by 6 bases and J by 7 bases, with 19 bases between. The germline V gene has CDR1 MNHEY and CDR2 SMNVEV (reference sequence). The CDR3: CASSFHVDTRQPQHF. CDR3 nucleotide sequence: TGTGCCAGCAGCTTCCATGTGGATACTAGACAGCCCCAGCATTTT.

V usage is TRBV4-1 and J usage is TRBJ2-7; D not resolved. Deletions cut 4 bases from V and 6 bases from J, with 10 bases between. Germline-derived CDR1 and CDR2 are MGHRA and YSYEKL. The CDR3 is made up of 12 amino acids. The CDR3 is CASSRNNGEQYF. In DNA form, the CDR3 reads TGCGCCAGCAGCCGAAATAATGGCGAGCAGTACTTC.

This chain uses TRBV29-1 with TRBJ2-1, with D perhaps TRBD2 (5 bases). V was cut by 4 bases and J by 9 bases, with 19 bases left in between. This CDR3 contains 14 residues. Germline CDR1 SQVTM, CDR2 ANQGSEA. CDR3 loop: CSVASRLDEGEQFF. The CDR3 bases are TGCAGCGTTGCGAGTCGGCTAGATGAGGGTGAGCAGTTCTTC.

This clonotype appeared once. The V and J genes are TRBV27 and TRBJ2-7; 7 nucleotides align to TRBD1. The CDR3 contains 17 residues. The J segment lost 2 bases and the V segment lost 6 bases, leaving 16 bases of the junction unmatched. CDR1 MNHEY and CDR2 SMNVEV come from the germline V gene (reference sequence). The CDR3 sequence is CASRLGAGTAETYEQYF. In DNA, the CDR3 is TGTGCCAGCAGACTAGGGGCTGGGACAGCGGAAACCTACGAGCAGTACTTC.

V is TRBV30 and J is TRBJ2-7; a possible D gene is TRBD2 (6 bases). Germline values: CDR1 GTSNPN, CDR2 SVGIG (reference sequence). The CDR3 covers 14 residues. V was cut by 4 bases and J by 0 bases, with 13 bases left in between. This CDR3 reads CAWNPAGNSYEQYF. CDR3 nucleotide sequence: TGTGCCTGGAACCCTGCGGGGAACTCCTACGAGCAGTACTTC.

The chain recombines TRBV6-1 with TRBJ2-7; 10 bases are shared with TRBD2. Looked up from germline, CDR1 is MNHNS and CDR2 is SASEGT. The CDR3 contains 15 residues. V was clipped by 4 bases and J by 3 bases; unmatched bases: 6. CDR3 sequence: CASSVRTSGNYEQYF. For the CDR3, the DNA is TGTGCCAGCAGTGTCCGGACTAGCGGAAACTACGAGCAGTACTTC.

CDR3 DNA sequence: TGCGCCAGCAGCCAAGATTGGGGACACAATCAGCCCCAGCATTTT. It encodes CASSQDWGHNQPQHF. J is TRBJ1-5 and V is TRBV4-3; D perhaps matches TRBD1 (6 bases). The length of the CDR3 is 15 residues. The ends were cut back, 0 bases at V and 3 bases at J, with 9 bases in the middle. From germline, CDR1 is LGHNA and CDR2 YSLEER.

J is TRBJ2-1 and V is TRBV27; 7 positions match TRBD2. Germline lookup yields CDR1 MNHEY and CDR2 SMNVEV (reference sequence). J gave up 4 bases and V 0 bases, and 6 bases lay outside the gene matches. The CDR3 runs to 16 residues. CDR3 DNA: TGTGCCAGCAGTTTATCATGGGAGGGCCGTTACAATGAGCAGTTCTTC. Its translation: CASSLSWEGRYNEQFF.

The V and J genes are TRBV7-9 and TRBJ2-7; D assignment may be TRBD1 or TRBD2 (5 bases each). V shed 4 bases and J shed 7 bases, with 20 bases lying between them. Per the germline V gene, CDR1 is SEHNR and CDR2 is FQNEAQ (reference sequence). The CDR3 loop spans 15 amino acids. The CDR3 reads CASSYTGTALLEQYF. Written as DNA, the CDR3 is TGTGCCAGCAGCTATACCGGGACCGCACTACTAGAGCAGTACTTC.

The chain carries TRBV20-1 and TRBJ2-7; TRBD2 matches at 10 bases. V was pared by 0 bases and J by 2 bases, with 4 bases of the junction left unmatched. Germline V gives CDR1 DFQATT, CDR2 SNEGSKA (reference sequence). This CDR3 spans 15 amino acids. The CDR3 reads CSAREAGGLPYEQYF. DNA for the CDR3: TGCAGTGCTAGAGAAGCGGGAGGGCTACCCTACGAGCAGTACTTC.

The chain employs TRBV18 and TRBJ2-5; TRBD2 agrees at 10 bases. The CDR3 sequence is 17 residues long. V was clipped by 3 bases and J by 5 bases; unmatched bases: 12. CDR1 and CDR2 from the germline V gene are KGHSH and LQKENI. The CDR3 bases are TGTGCCAGCTCACCCGAGCTAGCGGGAGTTCCGGAGGAGACCCAGTACTTC. Translating it yields CASSPELAGVPEETQYF.

CDR3 region: CASSFGARGTDTQYF. The CDR3 DNA reads as TGTGCCAGCAGCTTTGGGGCGCGGGGCACAGATACGCAGTATTTT. V is TRBV7-9 and J is TRBJ2-3; D tentatively fits TRBD1 or TRBD2 (5 bases each). CDR1 and CDR2 (germline): SEHNR, FQNEAQ (reference sequence). The CDR3 length is 15 residues. V was shortened by 3 bases and J by 1 base, with 11 bases between the two germline ends.

The chain uses TRBV5-1 and TRBJ2-3; D is possibly TRBD2 (5 bases). V gave up 1 base and J gave up 6 bases, with 12 bases separating them. Germline V CDR1 and CDR2: SGHRS, YFSETQ. The CDR3 spans 14 residues. In DNA, the CDR3 is TGCGCCAGCAGCTTGAGAACGGAGGAGGATACGCAGTATTTT. Translating gives CASSLRTEEDTQYF.

The chain uses TRBV24-1 and TRBJ2-1; D is perhaps TRBD2 (6 bases). The CDR3 is made up of 15 amino acids. V dropped 3 bases and J dropped 0 bases, with 8 bases sitting between them. Germline CDR1 KGHDR, CDR2 SFDVKD. CDR3 nucleotide sequence: TGTGCCACCAGTGATCCCGGGAGCTCCTACAATGAGCAGTTCTTC. As protein: CATSDPGSSYNEQFF.

The chain joins TRBV29-1 to TRBJ2-1, with 13 bases that match TRBD2. There are 15 residues in the CDR3. Germline V gives CDR1 SQVTM, CDR2 ANQGSEA. The J segment lost 4 bases and the V segment lost 7 bases, leaving 7 bases of the junction unmatched. The CDR3 DNA follows: TGCAGCGGATCGACTAGCGGGAGGTTTTACAATGAGCAGTTCTTC. Protein sequence: CSGSTSGRFYNEQFF.

The V gene is TRBV4-3, the J gene TRBJ2-1; the match to TRBD2 covers 7 bases. CDR3 length: 18 amino acids. The germline V gene encodes CDR1 LGHNA and CDR2 YSLEER. J was trimmed by 2 bases and V by 1 base; bases with no gene match: 11. The CDR3 here is CASSQARVREAPYNEQFF. The CDR3 DNA follows: TGCGCCAGCAGCCAAGCCCGAGTTCGGGAGGCCCCCTACAATGAGCAGTTCTTC.

This chain links TRBV14 with TRBJ2-1; unclear D gene. The CDR3 totals 16 residues. V was shortened by 4 bases and J by 0 bases, with 13 bases between the two germline ends. The germline V gene encodes CDR1 SGHDN and CDR2 FVKESK. CDR3 loop: CASSPPGLRSYNEQFF. CDR3 DNA: TGTGCCAGCAGCCCCCCCGGCCTCCGCTCCTACAATGAGCAGTTCTTC.

The chain uses TRBV27 and TRBJ2-7; D remains ambiguous. CDR1 and CDR2 from the germline V gene are MNHEY and SMNVEV (reference sequence). The CDR3 is 14 amino acids. V was cut by 7 bases and J by 0 bases, with 13 bases left in between. Written as DNA, the CDR3 is TGTGCCAGCATCGGTCAGTCGAGCTCCTACGAGCAGTACTTC. This codes for CASIGQSSSYEQYF.

The rearrangement uses TRBV4-2 and TRBJ2-4; D gene uncertain. Germline lookup yields CDR1 LGHNA and CDR2 YNFKEQ. CDR3 length: 11 residues. Trimming removed 3 bases at V and 15 bases at J, with 12 bases between. CDR3 residues: CASSHTGLWYF. In DNA form, the CDR3 reads TGTGCCAGCAGCCACACTGGTCTTTGGTACTTC.

The chain couples TRBV19 to TRBJ2-7; D gene uncertain. In germline, CDR1 is LNHDA, CDR2 SQIVND (reference sequence). This CDR3 has 11 amino acids. V was pared by 8 bases and J by 3 bases, with 8 bases between. The CDR3 spells CASGEFYEQYF. DNA for the CDR3: TGTGCCAGTGGTGAGTTCTACGAGCAGTACTTC.

This chain joins TRBV29-1 and TRBJ1-1; no clear D gene. The CDR3 loop spans 15 amino acids. Germline values: CDR1 SQVTM, CDR2 ANQGSEA. The germline V and J ends were trimmed by 4 bases and 0 bases, with 15 bases remaining between them. The CDR3 bases are TGCAGCGTTGGCAGTCCGGGGAGAATGAACACTGAAGCTTTCTTT. Amino acid sequence: CSVGSPGRMNTEAFF. The full variable domain, its missing parts supplied by reference TRBV29-1 and TRBJ1-1, is SAVISQKPSRDICQRGTSLTIQCQVDSQVTMMFWYRQQPGQSLTLIATANQGSEATYESGFVIDKFPISRPNLTFSTLTVSNMSPEDSSIYLCSVGSPGRMNTEAFFGQGTRLTVV.

The V and J genes are TRBV27 and TRBJ1-4; 10 bases are a match to TRBD1. CDR3 length: 13 amino acids. Trimming at V came to 9 bases and at J to 6 bases, leaving 4 bases not matched to a gene. CDR1 is MNHEY, CDR2 SMNVEV, per germline (reference sequence). CDR3 protein: CASTGTGDEKLFF. The CDR3 bases are TGTGCCAGTACCGGGACAGGGGATGAAAAACTGTTTTTT.

This clonotype was seen only once. The rearrangement uses TRBV4-2 and TRBJ2-3; 7 bases agree with TRBD1. The germline CDR1 and CDR2 sequences are LGHNA and YNFKEQ. The length of the CDR3 is 14 residues. The J segment lost 6 bases and the V segment lost 2 bases, leaving 5 bases of the junction unmatched. Written as DNA, the CDR3 is TGTGCCAGCAGCCAAATGGGACAGCTCGATACGCAGTATTTT. Amino acids: CASSQMGQLDTQYF.

The gene calls are TRBV7-2 and TRBJ1-4, with TRBD1 as a possible D gene (5 bases). The CDR3 length is 12 residues. V was clipped by 5 bases and J by 12 bases, with 13 bases between them. Germline lookup yields CDR1 SGHTA and CDR2 FQGNSA. CDR3 in amino acids: CASSQISTELFF. The CDR3 DNA reads as TGTGCCAGCAGCCAAATTTCGACAGAACTGTTTTTT.

The genes are TRBV28 and TRBJ2-7; D gene ambiguous. V lost 0 bases and J 2 bases, leaving 2 bases between the germline ends. The CDR3 is 12 amino acids. Germline CDR1 MDHEN, CDR2 SYDVKM. CDR3 DNA sequence: TGTGCCAGCAGTTTATGGACCTACGAGCAGTACTTC. It specifies CASSLWTYEQYF.

This clonotype was picked up one time. The chain carries TRBV28 and TRBJ2-7; 8 bases align to TRBD2. The V gene's germline CDR1 is MDHEN and CDR2 SYDVKM. This CDR3 is built from 15 residues. The junction had 13 bases not matched to a gene; V was cut back by 9 bases and J by 3 bases. CDR3 DNA: TGTGCCAGTGGCGCGGCGACAGCGGGAGTCTACGAGCAGTACTTC. Encoded protein: CASGAATAGVYEQYF.